A selection of T cell receptor beta chains follows, all from one sample in a study of cytomegalovirus exposure and HLA in healthy donors. Some clones are missing from TCRdb's copy, which holds only in-frame ones; the method was immunoSEQ multiplex PCR. This table holds 150,000 to 200,000 clones, roughly three quarters found once. Sample: PBMCs. These receptors came from a woman between 45 and 60 years old in good health and CMV-seropositive. Both conserved end residues are part of each CDR3. The order of the fields is V gene, clone size, CDR3 length, J gene, D gene, CDR3 DNA, CDR3 protein. The D gene is left open where the match is weak. A clone size is listed for some rows: how often the clone was seen (once, few, many), or a class if it is expanded.

V: TRBV7-3; size: .; length: 13; J: TRBJ1-1; D: .; DNA: TGTGCCAGCAGCTTAGTCAGGGACACTGAAGCTTTCTTT; CDR3: CASSLVRDTEAFF
V: TRBV5-3; size: .; length: 21; J: TRBJ1-6; D: .; DNA: TGTGCCAGAAGCTTGAAAGCGTACGGCGGGGCGTTACACCGTTATAATTCACCCCTCCACTTT; CDR3: CARSLKAYGGALHRYNSPLHF
V: TRBV15; size: .; length: 15; J: TRBJ2-5; D: .; DNA: TGTGCCACCGTTGAACCGGGGTCCTTTGATGAGACCCAGTACTTC; CDR3: CATVEPGSFDETQYF
V: TRBV27; size: .; length: 13; J: TRBJ2-5; D: .; DNA: TGTGCCAGCAGTTTCTTGGGGGGTGGTGAGCAGTACTTC; CDR3: CASSFLGGGEQYF
V: TRBV7-6; size: .; length: 18; J: TRBJ2-2; D: .; DNA: TGTGCCAGCAGCTTAGCGTACAGGGCCGGTAGGAACACCGGGGAGCTGTTTTTT; CDR3: CASSLAYRAGRNTGELFF
V: TRBV11-2; size: .; length: 13; J: TRBJ1-1; D: TRBD1; DNA: TGTGCCAGCAGCGGTAACAGGGGAACTGAAGCTTTCTTT; CDR3: CASSGNRGTEAFF
V: TRBV5-1; size: .; length: 13; J: TRBJ2-2; D: .; DNA: TGCGCCAGCTCTCAGAACAGGGCCGGGGAGCTGTTTTTT; CDR3: CASSQNRAGELFF
V: TRBV6-5; size: once; length: 12; J: TRBJ2-2; D: .; DNA: TGTGCCAGCAGCCATTACACCGGGGAGCTGTTTTTT; CDR3: CASSHYTGELFF
V: TRBV1; size: .; length: 16; J: TRBJ2-7; D: .; DNA: TGCACCAGCAGCCCAAGCGTTTGTACGGGGTCCTACGAGCAGTACTTC; CDR3: CTSSPSVCTGSYEQYF
V: TRBV5-8; size: .; length: 16; J: TRBJ2-7; D: .; DNA: TGTGCCAGCAGCCCGATTCTTACAGTTTACTCCTACGAGCAGTACTTC; CDR3: CASSPILTVYSYEQYF
V: TRBV27; size: .; length: 14; J: TRBJ1-4; D: TRBD1; DNA: TGTGCCAGCCGCAGGAAACAGGGGAATGAAAAACTGTTTTTT; CDR3: CASRRKQGNEKLFF
V: TRBV10-2; size: .; length: 15; J: TRBJ2-7; D: TRBD1; DNA: TGCGCCAGCAGTGAGATCTGGGACAGGGCCCACGAGCAGTACTTC; CDR3: CASSEIWDRAHEQYF
V: TRBV21-1; size: .; length: 16; J: TRBJ2-5; D: .; DNA: TGTGCCAGCAGCAAAGATCCAGCGGGGAGCCAAGAGACCCAGTACTTC; CDR3: CASSKDPAGSQETQYF
V: TRBV9; size: .; length: 15; J: TRBJ2-3; D: .; DNA: TGTGCCAGCAGCGGACTGCTAGGGGCCCCAGATACGCAGTATTTT; CDR3: CASSGLLGAPDTQYF
V: TRBV14; size: .; length: 15; J: TRBJ2-2; D: TRBD1; DNA: TGTGCCAGCAGTCACCGGGACAGGAACACCGGGGAGCTGTTTTTT; CDR3: CASSHRDRNTGELFF
V: TRBV6-1; size: few; length: 15; J: TRBJ2-2; D: TRBD2; DNA: TGTGCCAGCAGTGAACGCGGGGGAAACACCGGGGAGCTGTTTTTT; CDR3: CASSERGGNTGELFF
V: TRBV5-8; size: .; length: 18; J: TRBJ1-6; D: TRBD1; DNA: TGTGCCAGCATCTCCCCCCCGCCGGGACAGGGTTGGGATTCACCCCTCCACTTT; CDR3: CASISPPPGQGWDSPLHF
V: TRBV5-6; size: .; length: 13; J: TRBJ2-3; D: TRBD1; DNA: TGTGCCAGCAGTGACAGGGACACAGATACGCAGTATTTT; CDR3: CASSDRDTDTQYF
V: TRBV6-6; size: .; length: 14; J: TRBJ1-1; D: .; DNA: TGTGCCAGCAGTTATTCGGGGGAGAACACTGAAGCTTTCTTT; CDR3: CASSYSGENTEAFF
V: TRBV10-2; size: .; length: 14; J: TRBJ1-1; D: .; DNA: TGCGCCGGAAGGGAGGGGAGGCGGAACACTGAAGCTTTCTTT; CDR3: CAGREGRRNTEAFF
V: TRBV4-1; size: .; length: 16; J: TRBJ2-7; D: TRBD2; DNA: TGCGCCAGCAGCTTCGAAGAGGCTAGCGGGTCCTACGAGCAGTACTTC; CDR3: CASSFEEASGSYEQYF
V: TRBV7-2; size: few; length: 15; J: TRBJ2-5; D: .; DNA: TGTGCCAGCAGCTTTGGAGGGGGGGCCGGGGAGACCCAGTACTTC; CDR3: CASSFGGGAGETQYF
V: TRBV25-1; size: .; length: 15; J: TRBJ1-1; D: TRBD1; DNA: TGTGCCAGCAGTGAATATAGGGGGCAGGACACTGAAGCTTTCTTT; CDR3: CASSEYRGQDTEAFF
V: TRBV19; size: .; length: 13; J: TRBJ1-5; D: .; DNA: TGTGCCAGTAGTCATACAGAGAATCAGCCCCAGCATTTT; CDR3: CASSHTENQPQHF
V: TRBV6-5; size: once; length: 15; J: TRBJ2-5; D: TRBD2; DNA: TGTGCCAGCAGTCGGACTAGCGGGGGAGCCGAGACCCAGTACTTC; CDR3: CASSRTSGGAETQYF
V: TRBV5-1; size: .; length: 16; J: TRBJ2-3; D: TRBD1; DNA: TGCGCCAGCAGCTTGGAGCAGGGGGCAGGGACAGATACGCAGTATTTT; CDR3: CASSLEQGAGTDTQYF
V: TRBV11-2; size: few; length: 14; J: TRBJ1-5; D: .; DNA: TGTGCCAGCAGTTTGACGGACAGCCCGGGACCCCAGCATTTT; CDR3: CASSLTDSPGPQHF
V: TRBV7-7; size: .; length: 14; J: TRBJ2-5; D: .; DNA: TGTGCTAGCAGCCCCTCCGGGAGTCAAGAGACCCAGTACTTC; CDR3: CASSPSGSQETQYF
V: TRBV5-1; size: few; length: 13; J: TRBJ1-3; D: .; DNA: TGCGCCAGCAGCGAGGGACAAGGAAACACCATATATTTT; CDR3: CASSEGQGNTIYF
V: TRBV27; size: .; length: 16; J: TRBJ2-3; D: TRBD2; DNA: TGTGCCAGCAGTCCTCCGGGACTAGCGATAGGGAATACGCAGTATTTT; CDR3: CASSPPGLAIGNTQYF
V: TRBV2; size: .; length: 13; J: TRBJ1-2; D: TRBD1; DNA: TGTGCCAGCACCCACAGGGGTAACTATGGCTACACCTTC; CDR3: CASTHRGNYGYTF
V: TRBV25-1; size: .; length: 12; J: TRBJ2-7; D: .; DNA: TGTGCCAGCAGTGAGCAGGGTTACGAGCAGTACTTC; CDR3: CASSEQGYEQYF
V: TRBV11-2; size: .; length: 14; J: TRBJ2-5; D: .; DNA: TGTGCCAGCAGCGGATGGGGGACTCTGGAGACCCAGTACTTC; CDR3: CASSGWGTLETQYF
V: TRBV7-9; size: few; length: 15; J: TRBJ1-1; D: .; DNA: TGTTCCAGCAGCTTAGCATCCGGACAGCGCATGAAAGCTTTCTTT; CDR3: CSSSLASGQRMKAFF
V: TRBV30; size: .; length: 14; J: TRBJ2-5; D: TRBD2; DNA: TGTGCCTGGATCCCGACGGGACTAGCGGAGACCCAGTACTTC; CDR3: CAWIPTGLAETQYF
V: TRBV2; size: .; length: 13; J: TRBJ1-5; D: .; DNA: TGTGCCAGCAGTGCGAGTAGCAATCAGCCCCAGCATTTT; CDR3: CASSASSNQPQHF
V: TRBV7-9; size: few; length: 12; J: TRBJ2-7; D: .; DNA: TGTGCCAGCAGCTTAGAGACAGGACGTCTACGCTTC; CDR3: CASSLETGRLRF
V: TRBV5-4; size: .; length: 15; J: TRBJ2-5; D: TRBD2; DNA: TGTGCCAGCAGCGCGGGACTAGCTCAACAAGAGACCCAGTACTTC; CDR3: CASSAGLAQQETQYF
V: TRBV7-8; size: .; length: 17; J: TRBJ2-6; D: TRBD1; DNA: TGTGCCAGCAGTCGGACAGGGCCCTCCTCTGGGGCCAACGTCCTGACTTTC; CDR3: CASSRTGPSSGANVLTF
V: TRBV6-5; size: .; length: 14; J: TRBJ2-2; D: .; DNA: TGTGCCAGCAGCGCATCGGGGAACACCGGGGAGCTGTTTTTT; CDR3: CASSASGNTGELFF
V: TRBV5-1; size: few; length: 17; J: TRBJ1-3; D: TRBD1; DNA: TGCGCCAGCAGCATAGACAGGGGAAGCTTCTCTGGAAACACCATATATTTT; CDR3: CASSIDRGSFSGNTIYF
V: TRBV7-6; size: .; length: 15; J: TRBJ2-7; D: TRBD2; DNA: TGTGCCAGCAGCTTAGGGACTAGCGGGCCATACGAGCAGTACTTC; CDR3: CASSLGTSGPYEQYF
V: TRBV7-9; size: .; length: 16; J: TRBJ1-2; D: TRBD1; DNA: TGTGCCAGCAGCCTATACTCGACAGGGAGCATATTAGGCTACACCTTC; CDR3: CASSLYSTGSILGYTF
V: TRBV30; size: .; length: 13; J: TRBJ1-2; D: .; DNA: TGTGCCTGGATTCCTCAACTTAACTATGGCTACACCTTC; CDR3: CAWIPQLNYGYTF
V: TRBV2; size: .; length: 13; J: TRBJ1-3; D: .; DNA: TGTGCCGGTGCAGGGCCCTCTGGAAACACCATATATTTT; CDR3: CAGAGPSGNTIYF
V: TRBV6-1; size: few; length: 14; J: TRBJ1-4; D: TRBD1; DNA: TGTGCCAGCAGCGCCGGGACAGAAGGTGAAAAACTGTTTTTT; CDR3: CASSAGTEGEKLFF
V: TRBV2; size: once; length: 14; J: TRBJ1-1; D: .; DNA: TGTGCCAGCAGGAAGACAGTTATGAACACTGAAGCTTTCTTT; CDR3: CASRKTVMNTEAFF
V: TRBV27; size: .; length: 13; J: TRBJ1-1; D: .; DNA: TGTGCCAGCTGGAGGGTGAGGGCCACTGAAGCTTTCTTT; CDR3: CASWRVRATEAFF
V: TRBV30; size: .; length: 14; J: TRBJ2-3; D: .; DNA: TGTGCCTGGAGAATGGGGGGAAACACAGATACGCAGTATTTT; CDR3: CAWRMGGNTDTQYF
V: TRBV4-2; size: .; length: 18; J: TRBJ2-2; D: TRBD2; DNA: TGTGCCAGCAGCCAAGAACTCAGGACTAGCGGGGGTCCCGGGGAGCTGTTTTTT; CDR3: CASSQELRTSGGPGELFF
V: TRBV30; size: .; length: 16; J: TRBJ1-6; D: .; DNA: TGTGCCTGGAGTGTACCCCACGGGAGATTTAATTCACCCCTCCACTTT; CDR3: CAWSVPHGRFNSPLHF
V: TRBV18; size: .; length: 17; J: TRBJ2-1; D: TRBD2; DNA: TGTGCCAGCTCACCCACTAGCGGGGGGCTCTCCTACAATGAGCAGTTCTTC; CDR3: CASSPTSGGLSYNEQFF
V: TRBV6-1; size: .; length: 15; J: TRBJ2-1; D: TRBD1; DNA: TGTGCCAGCAGTTTCCGGGACAGGACGAGCGATGAGCAGTTCTTC; CDR3: CASSFRDRTSDEQFF
V: TRBV5-1; size: .; length: 13; J: TRBJ2-7; D: TRBD1; DNA: TGCGCCAGCAGCCGGGGACAGAACTACGAGCAGTACTTC; CDR3: CASSRGQNYEQYF
V: TRBV6-5; size: .; length: 15; J: TRBJ2-5; D: TRBD1; DNA: TGTGCCAGCAGTAACCGACAGGGGGGCCAAGAGACCCAGTACTTC; CDR3: CASSNRQGGQETQYF
V: TRBV13; size: once; length: 18; J: TRBJ2-5; D: TRBD1; DNA: TGTGCCAGCAGCCTTTTTTTTACCAGGGGGCCGACTGAGGAGACCCAGTACTTC; CDR3: CASSLFFTRGPTEETQYF
V: TRBV10-3; size: few; length: 16; J: TRBJ1-1; D: TRBD1; DNA: TGTGCCATCAGTGAGTCGTTACAGGGGGGGAACACTGAAGCTTTCTTT; CDR3: CAISESLQGGNTEAFF
V: TRBV2; size: few; length: 14; J: TRBJ1-2; D: .; DNA: TGTGCCACCGCGGGGGGGCTTACTAACTATGGCTACACCTTC; CDR3: CATAGGLTNYGYTF
V: TRBV5-1; size: .; length: 14; J: TRBJ2-1; D: .; DNA: TGCGCCAGCAGCCACCAGGCCGCCTACAATGAGCAGTTCTTC; CDR3: CASSHQAAYNEQFF
V: TRBV10-2; size: .; length: 15; J: TRBJ2-7; D: TRBD2; DNA: TGCGCCAGCAGTGAGTCTAGCGGGGGGGCCTACGAGCAGTACTTC; CDR3: CASSESSGGAYEQYF